This T cell receptor (beta chain) appears in the sequencing data of a study of blood T cell repertoires in COVID-19. On the study more broadly: T cells, B-cell-depleted T cells, or PBMCs provided the cDNA or gDNA that served as material.

One Seattle source followed patients from active infection through their disease course. In the authors' workflow: From reference gene primer amplification, estimates of nucleated cell counts were derived. TCRdb keeps only in-frame clones here, not all; method: immunoSEQ multiplex PCR. Clone size and the V and J calls come from that table; the DNA yielded D and trimming. This table has approximately 180,000 clones, more than 75% appearing once. Germline values: CDR1 MNHEY, CDR2 SVGEGT. CDR3 length: 13 amino acids. Trimming took 3 bases from V and 8 from J, leaving 11 bases between them. The source material was peripheral blood. This TCR was sampled from a person aged 70 to 80 with COVID-19, enrolled during active disease. V is TRBV6-2 or TRBV6-3 and J is TRBJ1-5; D is ambiguous. CDR3 sequence reads: CASSYGGAKPQHF. The CDR3 coding sequence is TGTGCCAGCAGTTATGGAGGAGCGAAGCCCCAGCATTTT.